This TCR beta chain derives from a study of identical twins. Each CDR3 protein is one row after TCRdb ran MiXCR on the 5' RACE reads. Of under 900,000 distinct CDR3 sequences in the sample, around a sixth were seen once. V was shortened by 3 bases and J by 10 bases, with 13 bases between the two germline ends. The CDR3 consists of 14 residues. The same sample was also studied in work on T cells expressing NK-cell markers. As that report states: Underlying the TCR beta repertoires were sorted CD3+CD56+NKG2C+, CD3+CD56+NKG2C- and CD3+CD56-NKG2C+ T cells. Sorting was limited to alpha-beta TCR-expressing T cells with an anti-gamma-delta TCR antibody in several experiments. Of the CD8+ T cells in roughly 6 donors, roughly 1.0-7.5% belonged to dominant NKG2C+ clonotypes. Expanded NKG2C+ T cell clones had unclear HCMV specificity.

The TCR comes from a young woman in good health. This chain uses TRBV12-3 or TRBV12-4 with TRBJ1-6; D gene unclear. Input material: PBMCs. The DNA of the CDR3 is TGTGCCAGCAGTTTGGAGGGAGGGAACTCACCCCTCCACTTT. It encodes CASSLEGGNSPLHF.